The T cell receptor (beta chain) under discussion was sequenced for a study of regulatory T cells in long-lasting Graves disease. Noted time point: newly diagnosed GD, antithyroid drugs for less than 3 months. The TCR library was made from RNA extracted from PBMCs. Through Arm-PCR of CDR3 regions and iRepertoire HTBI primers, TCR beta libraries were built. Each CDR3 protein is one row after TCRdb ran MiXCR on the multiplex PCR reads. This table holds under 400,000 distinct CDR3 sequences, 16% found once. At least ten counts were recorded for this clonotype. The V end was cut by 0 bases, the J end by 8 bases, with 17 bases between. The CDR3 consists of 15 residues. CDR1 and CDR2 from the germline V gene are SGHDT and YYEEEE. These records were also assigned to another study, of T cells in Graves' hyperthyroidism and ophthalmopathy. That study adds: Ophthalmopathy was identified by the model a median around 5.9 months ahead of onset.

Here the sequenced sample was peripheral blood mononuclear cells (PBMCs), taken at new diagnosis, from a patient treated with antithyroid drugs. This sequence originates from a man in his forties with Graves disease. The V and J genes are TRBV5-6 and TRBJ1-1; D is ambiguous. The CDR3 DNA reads TGTGCCAGCAGCTTGGGTGGCATGGGGTTAGCAGAAGCTTTCTTT. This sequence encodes CASSLGGMGLAEAFF.